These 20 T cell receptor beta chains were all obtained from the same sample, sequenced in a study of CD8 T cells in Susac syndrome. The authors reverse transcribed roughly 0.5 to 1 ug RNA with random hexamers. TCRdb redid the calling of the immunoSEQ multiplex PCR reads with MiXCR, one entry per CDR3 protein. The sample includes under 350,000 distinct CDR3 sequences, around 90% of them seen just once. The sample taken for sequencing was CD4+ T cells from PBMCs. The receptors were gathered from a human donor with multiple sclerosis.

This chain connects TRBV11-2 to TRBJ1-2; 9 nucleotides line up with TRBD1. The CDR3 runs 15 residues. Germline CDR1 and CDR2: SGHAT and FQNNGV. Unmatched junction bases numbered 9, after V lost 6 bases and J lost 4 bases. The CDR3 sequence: CASRGYRGLGYGYTF. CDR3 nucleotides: TGTGCCAGCAGGGGTTACAGGGGGCTTGGCTATGGCTACACCTTC.

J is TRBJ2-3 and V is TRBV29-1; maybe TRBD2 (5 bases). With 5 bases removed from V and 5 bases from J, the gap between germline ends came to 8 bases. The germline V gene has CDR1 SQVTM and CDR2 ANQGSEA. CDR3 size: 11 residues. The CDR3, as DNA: TGCAGCGTTCCGGCGGGAGATACGCAGTATTTT. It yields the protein CSVPAGDTQYF.

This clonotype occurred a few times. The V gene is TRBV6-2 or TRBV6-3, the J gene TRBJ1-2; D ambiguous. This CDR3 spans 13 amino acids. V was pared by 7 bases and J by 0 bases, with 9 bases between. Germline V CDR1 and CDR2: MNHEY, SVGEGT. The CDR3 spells CASTGGANYGYTF. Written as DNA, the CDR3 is TGTGCCAGCACCGGTGGAGCTAACTATGGCTACACCTTC.

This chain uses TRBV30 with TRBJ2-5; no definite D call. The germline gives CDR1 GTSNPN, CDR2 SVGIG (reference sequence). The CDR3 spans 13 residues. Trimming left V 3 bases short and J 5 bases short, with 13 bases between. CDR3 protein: CAWSPLVGETQYF. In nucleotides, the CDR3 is TGTGCCTGGAGCCCCCTTGTTGGGGAGACCCAGTACTTC.

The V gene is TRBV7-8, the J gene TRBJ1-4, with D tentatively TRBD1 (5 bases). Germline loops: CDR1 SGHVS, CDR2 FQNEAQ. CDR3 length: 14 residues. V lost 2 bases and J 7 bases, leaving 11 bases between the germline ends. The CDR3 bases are TGTGCCAGCAGCTTACAGGGAGGGGTTGAAAAACTGTTTTTT. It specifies CASSLQGGVEKLFF.

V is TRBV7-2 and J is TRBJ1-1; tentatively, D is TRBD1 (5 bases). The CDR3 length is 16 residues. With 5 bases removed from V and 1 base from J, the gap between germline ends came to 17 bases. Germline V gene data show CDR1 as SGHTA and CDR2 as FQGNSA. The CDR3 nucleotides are TGTGCCAGCAGCCCCAGGGACCCCAGCGGGAACACTGAAGCTTTCTTT. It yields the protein CASSPRDPSGNTEAFF. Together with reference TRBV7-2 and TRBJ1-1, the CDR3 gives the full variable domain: GAGVSQSPSNKVTEKGKDVELRCDPISGHTALYWYRQSLGQGLEFLIYFQGNSAPDKSGLPSDRFSAERTGGSVSTLTIQRTQQEDSAVYLCASSPRDPSGNTEAFFGQGTRLTVV.

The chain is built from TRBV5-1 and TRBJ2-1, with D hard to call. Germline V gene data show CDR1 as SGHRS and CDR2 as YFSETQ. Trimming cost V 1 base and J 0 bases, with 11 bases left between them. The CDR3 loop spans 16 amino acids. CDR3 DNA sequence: TGCGCCAGCAGCTTGACCGGGTCCAGCTCCTACAATGAGCAGTTCTTC. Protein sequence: CASSLTGSSSYNEQFF. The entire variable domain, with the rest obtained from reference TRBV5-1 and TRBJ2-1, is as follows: KAGVTQTPRYLIKTRGQQVTLSCSPISGHRSVSWYQQTPGQGLQFLFEYFSETQRNKGNFPGRFSGRQFSNSRSEMNVSTLELGDSALYLCASSLTGSSSYNEQFFGPGTRLTVL.

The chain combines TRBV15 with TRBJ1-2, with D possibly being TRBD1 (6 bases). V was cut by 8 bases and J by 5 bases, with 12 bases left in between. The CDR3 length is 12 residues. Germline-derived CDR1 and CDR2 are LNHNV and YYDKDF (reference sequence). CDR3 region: CATAEGEYGYTF. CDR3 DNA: TGTGCCACCGCCGAGGGGGAATATGGCTACACCTTC. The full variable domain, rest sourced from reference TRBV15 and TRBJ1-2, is DAMVIQNPRYQVTQFGKPVTLSCSQTLNHNVMYWYQQKSSQAPKLLFHYYDKDFNNEADTPDNFQSRRPNTSFCFLDIRSPGLGDTAMYLCATAEGEYGYTFGSGTRLTVV.

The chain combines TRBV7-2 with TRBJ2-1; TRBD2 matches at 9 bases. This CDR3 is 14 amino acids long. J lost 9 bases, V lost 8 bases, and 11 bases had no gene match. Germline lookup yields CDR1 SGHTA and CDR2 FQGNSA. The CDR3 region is CASQRGDSRAEQFF. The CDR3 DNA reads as TGTGCCAGCCAGCGGGGGGACAGTAGGGCTGAGCAGTTCTTC.

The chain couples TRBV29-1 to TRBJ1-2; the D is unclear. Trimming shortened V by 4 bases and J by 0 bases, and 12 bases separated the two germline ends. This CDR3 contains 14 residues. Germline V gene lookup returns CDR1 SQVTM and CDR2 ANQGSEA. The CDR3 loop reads CSVAGRGTNYGYTF. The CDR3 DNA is TGCAGCGTTGCAGGACGGGGAACTAACTATGGCTACACCTTC.

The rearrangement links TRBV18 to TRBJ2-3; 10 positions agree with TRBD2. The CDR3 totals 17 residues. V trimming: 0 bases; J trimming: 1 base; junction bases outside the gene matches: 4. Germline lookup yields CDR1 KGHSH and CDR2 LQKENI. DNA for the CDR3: TGTGCCAGCTCACCACCTTCCCTAGCGGGGGGCACAGATACGCAGTATTTT. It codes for CASSPPSLAGGTDTQYF.

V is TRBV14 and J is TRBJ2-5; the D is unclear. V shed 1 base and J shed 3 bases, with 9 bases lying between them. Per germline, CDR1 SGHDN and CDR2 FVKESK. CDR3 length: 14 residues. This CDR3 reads CASSQVLQKETQYF. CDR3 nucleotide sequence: TGTGCCAGCAGCCAAGTGCTCCAGAAAGAGACCCAGTACTTC.

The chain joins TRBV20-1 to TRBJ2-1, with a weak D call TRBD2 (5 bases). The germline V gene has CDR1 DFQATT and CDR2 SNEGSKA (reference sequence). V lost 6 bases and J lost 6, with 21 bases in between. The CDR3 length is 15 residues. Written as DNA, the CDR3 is TGCAGTGCCGAACTAGACCAAACTGGAGGCAATGAGCAGTTCTTC. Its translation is CSAELDQTGGNEQFF.

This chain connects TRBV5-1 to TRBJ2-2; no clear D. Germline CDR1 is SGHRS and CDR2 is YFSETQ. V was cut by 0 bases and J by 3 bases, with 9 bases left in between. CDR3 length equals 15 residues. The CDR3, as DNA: TGCGCCAGCAGCTTGGAGGTTACTCACACCGGGGAGCTGTTTTTT. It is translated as CASSLEVTHTGELFF.

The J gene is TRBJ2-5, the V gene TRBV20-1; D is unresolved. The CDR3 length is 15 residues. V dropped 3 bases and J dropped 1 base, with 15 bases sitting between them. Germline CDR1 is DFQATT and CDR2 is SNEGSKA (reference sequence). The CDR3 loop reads CSASPARILQETQYF. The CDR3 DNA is TGCAGTGCTAGCCCGGCTAGAATCCTCCAAGAGACCCAGTACTTC.

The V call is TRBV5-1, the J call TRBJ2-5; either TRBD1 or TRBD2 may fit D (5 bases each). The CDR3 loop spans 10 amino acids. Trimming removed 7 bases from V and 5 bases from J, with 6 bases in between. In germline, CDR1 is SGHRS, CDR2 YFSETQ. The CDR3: CASGTETQYF. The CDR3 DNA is TGCGCCAGCGGGACCGAGACCCAGTACTTC.

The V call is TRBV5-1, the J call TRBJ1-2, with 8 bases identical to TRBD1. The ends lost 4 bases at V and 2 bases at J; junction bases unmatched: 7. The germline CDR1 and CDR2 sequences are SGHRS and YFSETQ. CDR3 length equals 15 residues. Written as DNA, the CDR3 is TGCGCCAGCAGCATTGACAGGGGAGTCAACTATGGCTACACCTTC. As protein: CASSIDRGVNYGYTF.

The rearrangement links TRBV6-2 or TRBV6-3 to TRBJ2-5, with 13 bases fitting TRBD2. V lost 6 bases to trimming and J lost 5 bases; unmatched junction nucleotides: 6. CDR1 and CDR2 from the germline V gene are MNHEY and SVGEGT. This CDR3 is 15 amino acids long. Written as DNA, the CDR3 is TGTGCCAGCAGCAGGACTAGCGGGGGATTGGAGACCCAGTACTTC. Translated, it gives CASSRTSGGLETQYF.

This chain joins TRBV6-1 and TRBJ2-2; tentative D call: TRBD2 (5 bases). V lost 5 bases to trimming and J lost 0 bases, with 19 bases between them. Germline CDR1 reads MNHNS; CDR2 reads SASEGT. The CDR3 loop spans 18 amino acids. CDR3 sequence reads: CASSPPPYGVANTGELFF. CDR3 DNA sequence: TGTGCCAGCAGTCCACCCCCTTACGGGGTCGCGAACACCGGGGAGCTGTTTTTT.

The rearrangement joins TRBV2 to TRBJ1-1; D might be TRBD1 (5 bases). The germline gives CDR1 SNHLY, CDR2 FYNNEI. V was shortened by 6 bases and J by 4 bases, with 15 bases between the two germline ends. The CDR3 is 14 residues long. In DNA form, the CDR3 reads TGTGCCAGCAGCCGCCCCGGGACTCGCACTGAAGCTTTCTTT. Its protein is CASSRPGTRTEAFF. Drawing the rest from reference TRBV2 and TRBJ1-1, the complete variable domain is EPEVTQTPSHQVTQMGQEVILRCVPISNHLYFYWYRQILGQKVEFLVSFYNNEISEKSEIFDDQFSVERPDGSNFTLKIRSTKLEDSAMYFCASSRPGTRTEAFFGQGTRLTVV.